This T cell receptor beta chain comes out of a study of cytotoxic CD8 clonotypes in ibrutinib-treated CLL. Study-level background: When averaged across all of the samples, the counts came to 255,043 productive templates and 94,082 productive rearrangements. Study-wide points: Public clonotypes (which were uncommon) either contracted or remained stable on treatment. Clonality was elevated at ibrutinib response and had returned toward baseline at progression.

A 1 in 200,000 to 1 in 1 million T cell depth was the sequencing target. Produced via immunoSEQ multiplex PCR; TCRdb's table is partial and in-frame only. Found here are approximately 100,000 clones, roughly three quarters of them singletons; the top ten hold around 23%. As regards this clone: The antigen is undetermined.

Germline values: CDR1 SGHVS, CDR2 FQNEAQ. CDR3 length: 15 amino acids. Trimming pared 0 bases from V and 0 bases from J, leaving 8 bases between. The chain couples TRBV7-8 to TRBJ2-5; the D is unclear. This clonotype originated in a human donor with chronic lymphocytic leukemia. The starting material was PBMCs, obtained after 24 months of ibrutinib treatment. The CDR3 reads CASSLAQAYQETQYF. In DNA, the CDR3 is TGTGCCAGCAGCTTAGCGCAGGCGTACCAAGAGACCCAGTACTTC. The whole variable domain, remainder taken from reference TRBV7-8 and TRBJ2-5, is GAGVSQSPRYKVAKRGQDVALRCDPISGHVSLFWYQQALGQGPEFLTYFQNEAQLDKSGLPSDRFFAERPEGSVSTLKIQRTQQEDSAVYLCASSLAQAYQETQYFGPGTRLLVL.